Listed below are T cell receptor beta chains from one sample, sequenced in a study of T cell responses to AZD1222 COVID-19 vaccine. Assay used: immunoSEQ multiplex PCR; TCRdb lists only in-frame clones, some missing. The sample consists of about 110,000 clones, around 83% of them appearing once. The starting material was peripheral blood, obtained on day 0 of AZD1222 vaccination. These receptors were collected from an adult in good health. Both conserved end residues are part of each CDR3. Fields, in order: V gene, J gene, clone size, D gene, CDR3 protein, CDR3 DNA. D genes are given only for firm matches. The size of a clone is reported for some rows only, either as once, few or many, or as a class for expanded clones.

TRBV12-3/TRBV12-4	TRBJ2-3	NA	NA	CASSVSDTQYF	TGTGCCAGCTCGGTGTCCGATACGCAGTATTTT
TRBV10-2	TRBJ1-6	NA	NA	CASTALGAGNSPLHF	TGCGCCAGCACGGCCTTGGGGGCAGGTAATTCACCCCTCCACTTT
TRBV11-2	TRBJ2-7	NA	NA	CASSLDPAKSYEQYF	TGTGCCAGCAGCTTAGACCCGGCCAAAAGCTACGAGCAGTACTTC
TRBV5-4	TRBJ1-5	NA	NA	CASSLKGGQQPQHF	TGTGCCAGCAGCTTAAAAGGGGGGCAACAGCCCCAGCATTTT
TRBV5-6	TRBJ2-7	NA	TRBD1	CASSRIRDRDSYEQYF	TGTGCCAGCAGCAGGATCCGGGACAGGGACTCGTACGAGCAGTACTTC
TRBV24-1	TRBJ1-1	NA	TRBD1	CATSDTGGLAEAFF	TGTGCCACCAGTGATACAGGGGGTTTGGCTGAAGCTTTCTTT
TRBV7-2	TRBJ2-3	NA	TRBD2	CASSLFDTSGGFVDTQYF	TGTGCCAGCAGCTTATTTGATACTAGCGGGGGATTTGTAGATACGCAGTATTTT
TRBV5-1	TRBJ1-5	NA	NA	CASSLADSNQPQHF	TGCGCCAGCAGCTTGGCTGATAGCAATCAGCCCCAGCATTTT
TRBV7-8	TRBJ1-1	NA	NA	CASSHRTEAFF	TGTGCCAGCAGCCACCGGACTGAAGCTTTCTTT
TRBV7-9	TRBJ2-5	NA	TRBD1	CASSFGQGEETQYF	TGTGCCAGCAGCTTCGGACAGGGTGAAGAGACCCAGTACTTC
TRBV23-1	TRBJ2-1	NA	TRBD1	CASSQYQGQAFSYNEQFF	TGCGCCAGCAGTCAATATCAAGGACAGGCCTTCTCCTACAATGAGCAGTTCTTC
TRBV5-1	TRBJ2-3	NA	NA	CASSFQGGDTDTQYF	TGCGCCAGCAGCTTCCAGGGGGGCGACACAGATACGCAGTATTTT
TRBV11-3	TRBJ2-7	few	NA	CASSPRFGNYEQYF	TGTGCCAGCAGCCCTCGTTTCGGGAACTACGAGCAGTACTTC
TRBV28	TRBJ1-5	few	NA	CASSGPLSNQPQHF	TGTGCCAGCAGTGGGCCATTAAGCAATCAGCCCCAGCATTTT
TRBV3-1/TRBV3-2	TRBJ2-1	NA	NA	CASSQVSIEQFF	TGTGCCAGCAGCCAAGTTTCTATAGAGCAGTTCTTC
TRBV18	TRBJ1-4	NA	TRBD1	CASSPSDRGPPATNEKLFF	TGTGCCAGCTCACCATCTGACAGGGGGCCCCCGGCAACTAATGAAAAACTGTTTTTT
TRBV5-1	TRBJ2-2	NA	TRBD1	CASSSPGQSNTGELFF	TGCGCCAGCAGCTCTCCGGGACAGTCGAACACCGGGGAGCTGTTTTTT
TRBV10-1	TRBJ2-2	NA	NA	CPRSRHGNTGELFF	TGCCCCCGCAGTCGACACGGGAACACCGGGGAGCTGTTTTTT
TRBV7-3	TRBJ2-1	NA	NA	CASSPRAGGADRNEQFF	TGTGCCAGCAGCCCCCGGGCCGGAGGCGCCGACCGCAATGAGCAGTTCTTC
TRBV7-2	TRBJ1-6	NA	NA	CASTQRGNFSPLHF	TGTGCCAGCACCCAGAGGGGGAATTTTTCACCCCTCCACTTT
TRBV5-4	TRBJ2-5	once	NA	CASSTPGRKETQYF	TGTGCCAGCAGCACGCCGGGACGCAAAGAGACCCAGTACTTC
TRBV6-5	TRBJ2-2	NA	NA	CASSYLNTGELFF	TGTGCCAGCAGTTACTTAAATACCGGGGAGCTGTTTTTT
TRBV7-3	TRBJ1-6	NA	NA	CASSLATRNSPLHF	TGTGCCAGCAGCTTGGCTACGCGAAATTCACCCCTCCACTTT
TRBV18	TRBJ2-5	NA	TRBD2	CASSPFLAGEETQYF	TGTGCCAGCTCACCATTCCTGGCGGGGGAAGAGACCCAGTACTTC